This T cell receptor (beta chain) was recovered during a study of T cell responses to AZD1222 COVID-19 vaccine. Sequencing used immunoSEQ multiplex PCR; TCRdb keeps in-frame clones, though not all of them. The sample lists roughly 100,000 clones, 85% to 90% seen once, with over 35% in the top ten. Trimming took 5 bases from V and 6 from J, leaving 5 bases between them. This CDR3 is built from 11 residues. CDR1 is SEHNR and CDR2 is FQNEAQ in the germline V gene (reference sequence). The chain joins TRBV7-9 to TRBJ2-1; D unresolved. The receptor comes from an adult who received the AZD1222 COVID-19 vaccine. Specimen: peripheral blood, collected 28 days after the second AZD1222 dose. CDR3 DNA: TGTGCCAGCAGCCAGAGCAATGAGCAGTTCTTC. Its protein product is CASSQSNEQFF.